This entry is about one T cell receptor beta chain. This clonotype showed up many times. Its binding antigen is unknown. Base qualities were left out, and no much larger clone turns up one base away. These data come from a study of human T cells and chemical hapten exposure (dated by TCRdb to 2020 to 2022). General notes on the study: For sensitization, 2% DPC in acetone was applied to a 2 cm by 2 cm area of upper inner arm skin. Patients additionally received weekly therapeutic DPC doses to the scalp throughout the approximately 25-week study period. Patch testing on the upper back used Finn chambers containing 0.01% DPC, with scoring done after 6 days according to International Contact Dermatitis Research Group standards. The mostly female patient cohort included alopecia areata with under or over 50% scalp involvement, alopecia totalis and alopecia universalis. Libraries were combined into a pool for sequencing, and differences in TCR yield between samples came mainly from small differences in library volumes within the pool. Peripheral blood TCR repertoire changes were tracked in vivo in alopecia patients during primary and secondary sensitization to the hapten diphenylcyclopropenone (DPC). Patient blood was sampled pre-sensitization (week 0) and at 2, 6 and about 24 weeks after DPC sensitization. Some 29 alopecia patients gave blood for TCR sequencing at one to four time points (pre-sensitization, 2, 6 and 24 weeks).

The sample's time point label, in plain terms: patch test 1, 2 weeks after DPC sensitization. The label giving this sample's treatment or condition can be read as: therapeutic diphenylcyclopropenone sensitization with weekly scalp DPC. Blood at each patch-test visit was drawn before the patch test was applied. To be eligible, patients had to be aged 18 to 70, diagnosed with alopecia and judged suitable for DPC therapy, while pregnant patients were excluded. Unfractionated whole blood was collected in Tempus Blood RNA tubes, and total RNA was extracted from that blood. The germline V gene encodes CDR1 LGHNA and CDR2 YNFKEQ. V is pared back by 1 base and J by 4 bases, with 7 bases lying between the germline termini. The CDR3 goes from the cysteine to the phenylalanine over 13 residues. The kept DNA is CDR3 alone, 39 bases in frame from the first base. What the authors observed across the whole study: Compared with pre-sensitization or healthy control sets, expanded TCRs formed significantly more large CDR3 similarity clusters, which is consistent with antigen-driven responses. Repeated subsampling changed both the strength of the expansion versus patch-test correlation and the threshold at which the correlation became significant. Because all patients had alopecia, a presumed autoimmune disease, the immune response of the patients might differ from that of healthy individuals. The number of PT1 expanded TCRs positively correlated with patch test score, significant at thresholds 8, 16 and 32 but not 4. DPC sensitization did not change how many TCRs were above 1 in 1000 frequency, and no evidence was found of alterations in global repertoire structure.

Libraries came from RACE. The sample was run on a NextSeq 500. During library preparation, unique molecular identifiers were attached to individual cDNA molecules so that TCRs could be counted in a quantitative, reproducible way. Both TCR alpha and TCR beta chains were sequenced from each blood RNA sample. Processing in the source paper ran as follows. The median number of TCRs per sample was some 100,000, ranging from about 20,000 to 690,600. V, J and CDR3 annotation of the TCR reads was carried out using the Decombinator software suite. For the PS versus PT1 abundance plots, all samples were subsampled to the same number of TCRs (28,000). TCRs were defined as expanded if absent before sensitization and observed at least eight times at the 2-week time point. TCRdb cleaned the public reads at Q25 with fastp, built clones with MiXCR and kept in-frame beta chains. Rows matching on CDR3 protein sequence are summarized as one entry with the most common DNA and genes. Clone size and V and J calls follow TCRdb, not the original study. The sample table contains 45,000 to 60,000 distinct CDR3 sequences; only one count was recorded for about 9.3% of them. Of the sample, less than 15% is held by the ten largest clones.

The starting material was whole blood, obtained in connection with sensitization to the hapten diphenylcyclopropenone (DPC). The chain is made from TRBV4-2 and TRBJ1-2; the D segment cannot be called with confidence. The clonotype comes from a woman in her thirties or forties with alopecia areata. Some clones in this sample may be carry-over from other donors' samples. The nucleotide sequence reads TGTGCCAGCAGCCAAGTGGCAGCCTATGGCTACACCTTC. It translates to CASSQVAAYGYTF.